This paragraph reports one TCR beta chain. This sample was included in a study of blood T cell repertoires in COVID-19. As for the study in general: Both acute and convalescent COVID-19 samples were obtained from the United States, Italy and Spain.

Generated by immunoSEQ multiplex PCR, the TCRdb table keeps only in-frame clones and is missing some. The sample has 200,000 to 250,000 clones, roughly 85% seen once. Trimming cost V 6 bases and J 4 bases, with 12 bases left between them. The CDR3 sequence is 13 residues long. Germline V gene lookup returns CDR1 MNHEY and CDR2 SMNVEV (reference sequence). Living in 25 or so US areas, the participants were between roughly 18 and 89 years of age. Grouping used clinical history reported by participants in a survey and questionnaire. Two negative PCRs, clearance, or symptom resolution were required of recovered Cohort 3 donors.

This chain joins TRBV27 and TRBJ2-5; TRBD1 is a possible D gene (5 bases). The specimen was PBMCs or T cells enriched from blood (not recorded which). This receptor was identified in a man aged 30 to 45 who had recovered from COVID-19. CDR3 loop: CASSHRRGETQYF. DNA of the CDR3: TGTGCCAGCAGCCACCGTAGGGGAGAGACCCAGTACTTC.